This T cell receptor beta chain was identified during a study of blood T cell repertoires in COVID-19. The overall study: The United States, Italy and Spain were the sources of the acute and convalescent COVID-19 samples. T cells, B-cell-depleted T cells, or PBMCs supplied cDNA or gDNA.

This clone was picked up a small number of times. The CDR3 loop spans 16 amino acids. From germline, CDR1 is MNHNS and CDR2 SASEGT. V trimming: 4 bases; J trimming: 2 bases; junction bases outside the gene matches: 10. In the authors' methods: Researchers report that nucleated cell counts were estimated from reference gene primer amplification. Repertoires were generated with immunoSEQ multiplex PCR, while TCRdb's copy carries only in-frame clones and drops some. The V and J calls and clone size come from that table; D and trimming were worked out from the DNA. The sample contains roughly 84,000 clones, 75% to 85% of which appear only once.

V and J are TRBV6-1 and TRBJ1-1, with TRBD1 matching over 7 bases. Sequencing was performed on peripheral blood. This TCR was recovered from a woman aged 40 to 49 with active or convalescent COVID-19. CDR3 amino acids: CASSVTGVRRNTEAFF. The DNA of the CDR3 is TGTGCCAGCAGTGTTACAGGGGTCAGGAGAAACACTGAAGCTTTCTTT.